The text below deals with one TCR beta chain. The table came from immunoSEQ multiplex PCR; TCRdb's copy has only in-frame clones and leaves some out. This repertoire shows roughly 200,000 clones, 80% to 90% found once; its top ten account for around 4%. The data belong to a study of blood T cell repertoires in COVID-19. The CDR3 extends over 14 amino acids. The germline gives CDR1 LGHDT, CDR2 YNNKEL (reference sequence). The V end lost 2 bases, the J end lost 11 bases, and 16 bases lay between the germline ends. The J gene is TRBJ2-4, the V gene TRBV3-1 (or the pseudogene TRBV3-2), with a tentative D call TRBD1 (6 bases). The TCR sequence derives from a woman aged 25 to 39 who had been exposed to COVID-19. Sequenced input: PBMCs or T cells enriched from blood (not recorded which). The CDR3 DNA sequence: TGTGCCAGCAGCCAACACGACAGGAGCGATGTTCAGTACTTC. As protein: CASSQHDRSDVQYF.